A selection of T cell receptor beta chains follows, all from one sample in a study of blood T cell repertoires in COVID-19. Only in-frame clones appear in the TCRdb table, and some are missing; sequencing was by immunoSEQ multiplex PCR. The profile shows about 140,000 clones, more than 80% of them singletons. Sequenced input: peripheral blood. The origin of the receptors is a woman of 80 years or more in a cohort sampled during active or convalescent COVID-19. Both conserved end residues are part of each CDR3. The order of the fields is J gene, D gene, clone size, V gene, CDR3 DNA, CDR3 protein. A D gene is named only where the DNA matches it firmly. The size field is filled for only some rows; it gives once, few, many or a size class.

J gene: TRBJ1-1
D gene: .
clone size: .
V gene: TRBV30
CDR3 DNA: TGTGCCTGGACTGGCCGACAGGACACTGAAGCTTTCTTT
CDR3 protein: CAWTGRQDTEAFF

J gene: TRBJ2-6
D gene: TRBD1
clone size: .
V gene: TRBV7-9
CDR3 DNA: TGTGCCAGCGACAGGGGATCTGGGGCCAACGTCCTGACTTTC
CDR3 protein: CASDRGSGANVLTF

J gene: TRBJ2-1
D gene: TRBD1
clone size: .
V gene: TRBV19
CDR3 DNA: TGTGCCAGTAGTGGAACGGACAGGGGGCAAATCTACAATGAGCAGTTCTTC
CDR3 protein: CASSGTDRGQIYNEQFF

J gene: TRBJ1-3
D gene: .
clone size: .
V gene: TRBV18
CDR3 DNA: TGTGCCAGCTCACCAGGGGCAGGGGCCACGATTGGAAACACCATATATTTT
CDR3 protein: CASSPGAGATIGNTIYF

J gene: TRBJ1-1
D gene: TRBD1
clone size: once
V gene: TRBV27
CDR3 DNA: TGTGCCAGCAGTTTATTGGGGACAGCAGATGAAGCTTTCTTT
CDR3 protein: CASSLLGTADEAFF

J gene: TRBJ2-1
D gene: TRBD2
clone size: .
V gene: TRBV5-1
CDR3 DNA: TGCGCCAGCAGCGTGACTAGCGGGGCGAGCTCCTACAATGAGCAGTTCTTC
CDR3 protein: CASSVTSGASSYNEQFF

J gene: TRBJ1-2
D gene: .
clone size: .
V gene: TRBV7-2
CDR3 DNA: TGTGCCAGCAGCTTAATCGGCGGAGACTATGGCTACACCTTC
CDR3 protein: CASSLIGGDYGYTF

J gene: TRBJ1-4
D gene: .
clone size: .
V gene: TRBV4-1
CDR3 DNA: TGCGCCAGCAGCCCCTCCAACCGGGGGGCGAGCCGTCCTTTGTTTTTT
CDR3 protein: CASSPSNRGASRPLFF

J gene: TRBJ2-1
D gene: .
clone size: .
V gene: TRBV19
CDR3 DNA: TGTGCCAGTAGTACCTCCTCGCGGGGTGAATTCTTC
CDR3 protein: CASSTSSRGEFF

J gene: TRBJ2-2
D gene: TRBD2
clone size: .
V gene: TRBV11-2
CDR3 DNA: TGTGCCAGCAGCCCCTTCGGAATGCTAGCGGGGGGGAACACCGGGGAGCTGTTTTTT
CDR3 protein: CASSPFGMLAGGNTGELFF

J gene: TRBJ1-1
D gene: .
clone size: few
V gene: TRBV2
CDR3 DNA: TGTGCCAGCACGGAACACTCAGGGGCAGGTAACACTGAAGCTTTCTTT
CDR3 protein: CASTEHSGAGNTEAFF

J gene: TRBJ2-7
D gene: TRBD2
clone size: .
V gene: TRBV6-6
CDR3 DNA: TGTGCCAGCAGTTACCTGCGGGGGGACTACGAGCAGTACTTC
CDR3 protein: CASSYLRGDYEQYF

J gene: TRBJ1-4
D gene: TRBD1
clone size: .
V gene: TRBV11-1
CDR3 DNA: TGTGCCAGCAACCCACCGGACAGGGGCAATGAAAAACTGTTTTTT
CDR3 protein: CASNPPDRGNEKLFF

J gene: TRBJ2-5
D gene: TRBD1
clone size: .
V gene: TRBV5-1
CDR3 DNA: TGCGCCAGCAGCTTGGGACAGGGGCAAGAGACCCAGTACTTC
CDR3 protein: CASSLGQGQETQYF